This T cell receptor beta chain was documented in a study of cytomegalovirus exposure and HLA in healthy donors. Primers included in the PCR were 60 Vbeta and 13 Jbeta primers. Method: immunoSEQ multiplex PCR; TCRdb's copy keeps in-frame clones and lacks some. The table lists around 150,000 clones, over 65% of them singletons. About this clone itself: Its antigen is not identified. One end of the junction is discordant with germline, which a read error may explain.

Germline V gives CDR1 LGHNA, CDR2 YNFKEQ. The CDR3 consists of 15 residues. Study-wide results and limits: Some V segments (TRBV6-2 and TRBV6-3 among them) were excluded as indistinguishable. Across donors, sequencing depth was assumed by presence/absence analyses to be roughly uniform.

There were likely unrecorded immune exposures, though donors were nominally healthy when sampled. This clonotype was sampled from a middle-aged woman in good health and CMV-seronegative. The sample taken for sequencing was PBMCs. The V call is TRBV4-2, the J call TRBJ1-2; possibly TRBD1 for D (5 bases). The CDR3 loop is CASRQDLGGLYGYTF. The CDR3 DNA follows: TGTGCCAGCAGACAAGATCTGGGGGGTTTGTATGGCTACACCTTC.